The 18 T cell receptor beta chains below come from one sample, sequenced in a study of T cells in localized non-small cell lung cancer. The table came from immunoSEQ multiplex PCR; TCRdb's copy has only in-frame clones and leaves some out. This table holds about 13,000 clones, roughly 84% found once. The material was peripheral blood, obtained before any cancer treatment. The receptors derive from a male donor older than 55 with stage III lung adenocarcinoma.

V usage is TRBV6-6 and J usage is TRBJ1-2, with 8 bases fitting TRBD1. With V trimmed by 6 bases and J by 3 bases, 6 bases remained unmatched. The CDR3 loop spans 14 amino acids. Germline V gene data show CDR1 as MNHNY and CDR2 as SVGAGI (reference sequence). CDR3 nucleotide sequence: TGTGCCAGCAGCGACAGGGGTGATTACTATGGCTACACCTTC. The encoded protein is CASSDRGDYYGYTF.

The chain recombines TRBV7-9 with TRBJ2-2; a possible D gene is TRBD1 (6 bases). The CDR3 has 13 amino acids. Germline assignment: CDR1 SEHNR and CDR2 FQNEAQ (reference sequence). V was clipped by 9 bases and J by 4 bases, with 12 bases between them. CDR3 sequence: CASRGGFTGELFF. CDR3 sequence (DNA): TGTGCCAGTAGAGGGGGATTCACCGGGGAGCTGTTTTTT.

Points on this clone: The junction departs from germline at one end; a sequencing error may be responsible. The V gene is TRBV7-2, the J gene TRBJ1-2; weak D call: TRBD1 (6 bases). This CDR3 spans 10 amino acids. Germline V gene sequence: CDR1 SGHTA, CDR2 FQGNSA. The CDR3 DNA sequence: TGTGCCAGCAGCTTGGGGGGGGCCCCCTTC. This gives the protein CASSLGGAPF.

The genes are TRBV2 and TRBJ2-1; weak D call: TRBD1 (6 bases). CDR1 SNHLY and CDR2 FYNNEI come from the germline V gene. V was cut by 5 bases and J by 6 bases, with 14 bases left in between. This CDR3 comprises 14 residues. CDR3 nucleotides: TGTGCCAGCAGTTCCAGGACAGCGATCAATGAGCAGTTCTTC. It translates to CASSSRTAINEQFF.

This sequence joins TRBV27 and TRBJ1-2; 12 positions match TRBD1. This CDR3 spans 15 amino acids. Germline V gene lookup returns CDR1 MNHEY and CDR2 SMNVEV (reference sequence). Germline trimming cut 1 base from V and 7 bases from J; bases unmatched to any gene: 4. CDR3 bases: TGTGCCAGCAGTTTATATGGGGGACAGGGGGCTGGCTACACCTTC. This codes for CASSLYGGQGAGYTF.

CDR3 amino acids: CASSPGTGDETQYF. CDR3 DNA: TGTGCCAGCTCACCCGGGACAGGGGACGAGACCCAGTACTTC. The J gene is TRBJ2-5, the V gene TRBV18, with 10 bases that match TRBD1. The CDR3 runs 14 residues. J gave up 5 bases and V 3 bases, and 3 bases lay outside the gene matches. Germline V CDR1 and CDR2: KGHSH, LQKENI.

This chain uses TRBV30 with TRBJ2-1; D is possibly TRBD1 or TRBD2 (6 bases each). CDR1 is GTSNPN, CDR2 SVGIG, per germline (reference sequence). V dropped 5 bases and J dropped 3 bases, with 11 bases sitting between them. CDR3 size: 13 residues. DNA of the CDR3: TGTGCCTGGGATAGGGGGGTCTACAATGAGCAGTTCTTC. It codes for CAWDRGVYNEQFF.

The chain recombines TRBV5-1 with TRBJ2-3, with D hard to call. There are 14 residues in the CDR3. Germline lookup yields CDR1 SGHRS and CDR2 YFSETQ. The V end lost 0 bases, the J end lost 2 bases, and 7 bases lay between the germline ends. CDR3 residues: CASSLEAYTDTQYF. In DNA form, the CDR3 reads TGCGCCAGCAGCTTGGAGGCGTACACAGATACGCAGTATTTT.

The chain carries TRBV19 and TRBJ1-5; TRBD1 might be the D (5 bases). The CDR3 contains 15 residues. V was pared by 9 bases and J by 0 bases, with 15 bases between. Germline-derived CDR1 and CDR2 are LNHDA and SQIVND (reference sequence). This chain's CDR3 is CASRGRDHSNQPQHF. The CDR3 DNA follows: TGTGCCAGCCGTGGCAGGGATCATAGCAATCAGCCCCAGCATTTT.

The CDR3, as DNA: TGCGCCAGCAGCTTGAGGACTAGCGGGGAGGGTGAGCAGTTCTTC. As protein: CASSLRTSGEGEQFF. This chain uses TRBV5-1 with TRBJ2-1, with 12 bases aligning to TRBD2. The V gene's germline CDR1 is SGHRS and CDR2 YFSETQ. With 1 base clipped from V and 9 bases from J, the junction kept 5 bases outside the gene matches. This CDR3 region has 15 residues.

The chain links TRBV5-1 to TRBJ2-1, with D unclear. V lost 7 bases, J lost 1 base, and 15 bases lay in between. Germline loops: CDR1 SGHRS, CDR2 YFSETQ. This CDR3 is 15 amino acids long. The CDR3 loop reads CASSLSVQSYNEQFF. The CDR3 nucleotides read TGCGCCAGCTCGCTATCCGTCCAGTCCTACAATGAGCAGTTCTTC.

The genes are TRBV4-1 and TRBJ2-7, with D hard to call. This CDR3 spans 14 amino acids. Trimming shortened V by 4 bases and J by 0 bases, and 10 bases separated the two germline ends. The germline gives CDR1 MGHRA, CDR2 YSYEKL. As DNA, the CDR3 is TGCGCCAGCAGCCCACAGTTAATCTCCTACGAGCAGTACTTC. Translated: CASSPQLISYEQYF.

CDR3 amino acids: CAIRGSGRYNEQFF. The CDR3 DNA follows: TGTGCCATCAGGGGTAGCGGGAGGTACAATGAGCAGTTCTTC. The chain carries TRBV10-3 and TRBJ2-1, with 10 bases identical to TRBD2. Trimming at V came to 6 bases and at J to 4 bases, leaving 3 bases not matched to a gene. Germline V CDR1 and CDR2: ENHRY, SYGVKD. CDR3 length: 14 amino acids.

This clone has just a few counts. The chain couples TRBV11-2 to TRBJ1-6, with a weak D call TRBD1 (6 bases). V lost 1 base to trimming and J lost 9 bases, with 13 bases between them. Germline loops: CDR1 SGHAT, CDR2 FQNNGV. The CDR3 contains 15 residues. The CDR3 region has the DNA TGTGCCAGCAGCTTAGTAGAGGGGGGTGGTTCACCCCTCCACTTT. This sequence encodes CASSLVEGGGSPLHF.

This clone was detected once. The chain has TRBV7-2 and TRBJ1-5; TRBD1 is a possible D gene (6 bases). Germline loops: CDR1 SGHTA, CDR2 FQGNSA. Trimming took 3 bases from V and 7 from J, leaving 16 bases between them. The CDR3 extends over 15 amino acids. The chain's CDR3 is CASSFSIRGVQPQHF. The CDR3 DNA follows: TGTGCCAGCAGCTTTTCTATAAGGGGGGTCCAGCCCCAGCATTTT. The complete variable domain, with remaining parts taken from reference TRBV7-2 and TRBJ1-5, reads GAGVSQSPSNKVTEKGKDVELRCDPISGHTALYWYRQSLGQGLEFLIYFQGNSAPDKSGLPSDRFSAERTGGSVSTLTIQRTQQEDSAVYLCASSFSIRGVQPQHFGDGTRLSIL.

The V call is TRBV5-4, the J call TRBJ2-7; D is possibly TRBD2 (6 bases). Trimming cost V 0 bases and J 6 bases, with 25 bases left between them. The length of the CDR3 is 18 residues. Germline lookup yields CDR1 SGHNT and CDR2 YYREEE (reference sequence). CDR3 nucleotides: TGTGCCAGCAGCTTGGCAGGCGGGGCACGGTTATATCCATTCGAGCAGTACTTC. Translation: CASSLAGGARLYPFEQYF.

This clone was seen once. V gene TRBV11-3 combines with J gene TRBJ2-3; D remains ambiguous. The CDR3 is 14 amino acids. V was shortened by 5 bases and J by 6 bases, with 15 bases between the two germline ends. CDR1 is SGHNT, CDR2 YENEEA, per germline. The CDR3, as DNA: TGTGCCAGCAGCCTTGCGGAGAGGTCGGATACGCAGTATTTT. Protein: CASSLAERSDTQYF.

CDR3 DNA: TGTGCCAGCAGTTACATTGGGGGCGATATTTACGAGCAGTACTTC. Translating gives CASSYIGGDIYEQYF. The chain combines TRBV6-5 with TRBJ2-7, with TRBD1 as a possible D gene (6 bases). The germline V gene encodes CDR1 MNHEY and CDR2 SVGAGI. This CDR3 spans 15 amino acids. Deletions cut 2 bases from V and 4 bases from J, with 15 bases between.